This T cell receptor (beta chain) was identified during a study of PD-1 blockade in classical Hodgkin lymphoma. The method was immunoSEQ multiplex PCR; TCRdb's version includes in-frame clones alone and lacks a portion of them. The sample yields around 17,000 clones, 84% seen once. This clone was recorded only once. The antigen remains undetermined. General study results and limits: Baseline TCR diversity was reportedly lower in newly diagnosed patients than healthy donors.

V dropped 0 bases and J dropped 6; count of bases not matched to a gene: 1. The CDR3 is made up of 14 amino acids. CDR1 is LNHNV, CDR2 YYDKDF, per germline (reference sequence). Time point specified: newly diagnosed, previously untreated cHL patient sample. Sequencing was carried out using peripheral blood mononuclear cells (PBMCs). This sequence joins TRBV15 and TRBJ2-2; 7 positions agree with TRBD2. The receptor's source is a human donor with classical Hodgkin lymphoma. Here the CDR3 DNA reads TGTGCCACCAGCAGAGATGGGGGGGCCGGGGAGCTGTTTTTT. It is translated as CATSRDGGAGELFF.